A selection of T cell receptor beta chains follows, all from one sample in a study of beta chain features in type 1 diabetes. TCRdb's table, derived via immunoSEQ multiplex PCR, lists solely in-frame clones and lacks some. Of fewer than 450,000 clones listed, roughly 13% are singletons. The sample consisted of naive CD4+ T cells from blood. The source of these receptors is a woman in her late teens or twenties with type 1 diabetes. Both conserved end residues are part of each CDR3. The D gene is left open where the match is weak. Size is stated for part of the rows, as once, few or many counts, or as a class when the clone is expanded.

j_call v_call d_call clone_size cdr3_nt cdr3_aa
TRBJ2-2 TRBV14 NA NA TGTGCCAGCAGCCAAGGCAGTTACGGGGAGCTGTTTTTT CASSQGSYGELFF
TRBJ2-5 TRBV7-8 NA NA TGTGCCAGCAGCTGGGGGCCAGAGACCCAGTACTTC CASSWGPETQYF
TRBJ1-1 TRBV7-9 NA few TGTGCCAGCAGCTTTGGGGGAGGGGGAGCTGAAGCTTTCTTT CASSFGGGGAEAFF
TRBJ2-3 TRBV5-1 TRBD2 few TGCGCCAGCAGCTCATCCCGGACTAGCGGGAAAGGCGATACGCAGTATTTT CASSSSRTSGKGDTQYF
TRBJ2-1 TRBV7-8 NA few TGTGCCAGCAGCCCAGGGTTCGTCTACAATGAGCAGTTCTTC CASSPGFVYNEQFF
TRBJ2-5 TRBV27 NA NA TGTGCCAGCTCCCCACCGGGAGTACTGGTAGAAGAGACCCAGTACTTC CASSPPGVLVEETQYF
TRBJ2-7 TRBV6-6 TRBD2 NA TGTGCCAGCAGTTCTCGGGGGGGGGAGCAGTACTTC CASSSRGGEQYF
TRBJ2-2 TRBV9 NA few TGTGCCAGCAGCGACCACAGGGTCACCGGGGAGCTGTTTTTT CASSDHRVTGELFF
TRBJ1-5 TRBV7-9 NA few TGTGCCAGCAGCTTAGGGGGGCATGGACAGCCCCAGCATTTT CASSLGGHGQPQHF
TRBJ2-3 TRBV5-4 NA NA TGTGCCAGCAGCTCCGAGAGCTGGGATACGCAGTATTTT CASSSESWDTQYF
TRBJ2-5 TRBV29-1 NA few TGCAGCTTTCAGACAGAAGAGACCCAGTACTTC CSFQTEETQYF
TRBJ1-5 TRBV6-1 TRBD1 NA TGTGCCAGCAGTTGGGACAGGGCCGGAGGACAGCCCCAGCATTTT CASSWDRAGGQPQHF
TRBJ2-3 TRBV7-2 TRBD2 NA TGTGCCAGCAGCTCAAGGACTAGAATCTCAGATACGCAGTATTTT CASSSRTRISDTQYF
TRBJ2-1 TRBV4-3 NA few TGCGCCAGCAGCCAAGAATTGGCTAGCGCCGACTATGAGCAGTTCTTC CASSQELASADYEQFF
TRBJ2-7 TRBV11-2 TRBD1 few TGTGCCAGCAGCCGACAATTGACAGGGGGGCCCTACGAGCAGTACTTC CASSRQLTGGPYEQYF
TRBJ2-2 TRBV18 TRBD2 few TGTGCCAGCTCACCTCCGAATGGCGGGAGTACCGGGGAGCTGTTTTTT CASSPPNGGSTGELFF
TRBJ1-4 TRBV18 NA few TGTGCCAGCTCACCACCGTTACAGGGACATGAAAAACTGTTTTTT CASSPPLQGHEKLFF
TRBJ2-3 TRBV7-2 NA few TGTGCCAGCATCCGCGTGGGGGCCGGCACAGATACGCAGTATTTT CASIRVGAGTDTQYF
TRBJ2-1 TRBV5-6 TRBD1 few TGTGCCAGCAGCTTGGCCGGGACAGGCTCTTACAATGAGCAGTTCTTC CASSLAGTGSYNEQFF
TRBJ2-5 TRBV5-1 NA few TGCGCCAGCAGCACCCCAGGGCTGGAGACCCAGTACTTC CASSTPGLETQYF
TRBJ1-1 TRBV30 NA NA TGTGCCTGGGAAGGGGGTGGCACTGAAGCTTTCTTT CAWEGGGTEAFF
TRBJ2-1 TRBV5-4 TRBD2 few TGTGCCAGCAGCGATCCTAGCGGGAGGGGATATGAGCAGTTCTTC CASSDPSGRGYEQFF
TRBJ2-1 TRBV14 NA NA TGTGCCAGCAGCGTGAGGGCTACAAACAATGAGCAGTTCTTC CASSVRATNNEQFF
TRBJ2-1 TRBV10-3 TRBD2 NA TGTGCCATCAGGGACTTGGCGGGAGGTGGAAATGAGCAGTTCTTC CAIRDLAGGGNEQFF
TRBJ2-7 TRBV25-1 NA NA TGTGCCAGCAGTGAGACAGCTGGGTCCTACGAGCAGTACTTC CASSETAGSYEQYF
TRBJ2-1 TRBV7-9 TRBD2 NA TGTGCCAGCAGCTTAAATAGGGATGTAGCGGGAGGGCTTGAGCAGTTCTTC CASSLNRDVAGGLEQFF
TRBJ2-2 TRBV11-2 NA few TGTGCCAGCAGCTCCTATGGCGGGGTGGCGGGGGCCACCGGGGAGCTGTTTTTT CASSSYGGVAGATGELFF
TRBJ2-1 TRBV4-2 NA NA TGTGCCAGCAGCCAAGGTAGCTCCCGCTCCTACAATGAGCAGTTCTTC CASSQGSSRSYNEQFF
TRBJ1-1 TRBV18 NA few TGTGCCAGCTCACCACTGCAGGACACTGAAGCTTTCTTT CASSPLQDTEAFF
TRBJ2-1 TRBV7-6 NA NA TGTGCCAGCAGCCGTTTGGAGTCCAGCGATGAGCAGTTCTTC CASSRLESSDEQFF
TRBJ1-1 TRBV6-5 TRBD1 NA TGTGCCAGCTATGGACAGGGTAAAGCTTTCTTT CASYGQGKAFF
TRBJ2-7 TRBV5-6 TRBD1 few TGTGCCAGCAGCGGGGACAGAGGCTACGAGCAGTACTTC CASSGDRGYEQYF
TRBJ1-1 TRBV29-1 TRBD1 NA TGCAGCGTGGTACGGACAGGGGGAAGCACTGAAGCTTTCTTT CSVVRTGGSTEAFF
TRBJ2-3 TRBV30 NA many TGTGCCTTGGACAGAGGCACAGATACGCAGTATTTT CALDRGTDTQYF
TRBJ2-4 TRBV15 TRBD1 NA TGTGCCACCAGCAGGTGGGACAGGGGGCATAAAAACATTCAGTACTTC CATSRWDRGHKNIQYF
TRBJ2-5 TRBV30 TRBD1 NA TGTGCCTGGAGGGCCCAGGGGGTTGGGACCCAGTACTTC CAWRAQGVGTQYF
TRBJ2-2 TRBV7-9 TRBD2 NA TGTGCCAGCAGCTTAGAACGACTAGCGGGAGGGGCGAACACCGGGGAGCTGTTTTTT CASSLERLAGGANTGELFF
TRBJ2-7 TRBV28 TRBD2 few TGTGCCAGCAGTCTCACTAGCGGGAGGTCCTACGAGCAGTACTTC CASSLTSGRSYEQYF
TRBJ1-4 TRBV20-1 NA NA TGCAGTGCTAGGGGGCATGAAAAACTGTTTTTT CSARGHEKLFF
TRBJ1-4 TRBV19 TRBD1 NA TGTGCCAGTAGTTTTACAGGGGGCGTATATGAAAAACTGTTTTTT CASSFTGGVYEKLFF
TRBJ2-3 TRBV4-3 TRBD1 few TGCGCCAGCAGCCCCGCCCTGGGACAGGAGACAGATACGCAGTATTTT CASSPALGQETDTQYF
TRBJ2-1 TRBV11-1 TRBD2 NA TGTGCCAGCAGCTTGCCGGGAGGGGACTACAATGAGCAGTTCTTC CASSLPGGDYNEQFF
TRBJ1-1 TRBV18 NA NA TGTGCCAGCTCACCCGAACAGGGAAACACTGAAGCTTTCTTT CASSPEQGNTEAFF
TRBJ1-2 TRBV4-3 NA few TGCGCCAGCAGCCAGAGGGGGACACGTAATAACTATGGCTACACCTTC CASSQRGTRNNYGYTF
TRBJ2-4 TRBV18 NA few TGTGCCAGCTCACCCCCCCCGGGACAAGTTCAGTACTTC CASSPPPGQVQYF